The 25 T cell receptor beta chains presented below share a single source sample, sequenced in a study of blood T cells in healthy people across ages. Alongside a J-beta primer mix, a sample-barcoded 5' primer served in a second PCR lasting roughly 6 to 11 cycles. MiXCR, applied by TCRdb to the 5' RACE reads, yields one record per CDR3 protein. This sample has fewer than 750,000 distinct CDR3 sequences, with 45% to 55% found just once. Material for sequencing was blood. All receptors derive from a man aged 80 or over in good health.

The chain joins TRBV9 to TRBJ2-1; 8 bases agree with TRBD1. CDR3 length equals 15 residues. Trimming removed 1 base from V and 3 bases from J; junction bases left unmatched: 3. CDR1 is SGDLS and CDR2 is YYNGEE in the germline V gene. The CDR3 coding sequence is TGTGCCAGCAGCGTATATGACAGGGGCTACAATGAGCAGTTCTTC. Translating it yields CASSVYDRGYNEQFF.

The CDR3 region is CASSQDGQREGIRFF. CDR3 nucleotide sequence: TGTGCCAGCAGCCAAGATGGGCAGCGGGAGGGCATCAGGTTCTTC. The V gene is TRBV4-2, the J gene TRBJ2-1, with 10 bases matching TRBD2. Germline assignment: CDR1 LGHNA and CDR2 YNFKEQ. The CDR3 covers 15 residues. V was pared by 0 bases and J by 15 bases, with 11 bases of the junction left unmatched.

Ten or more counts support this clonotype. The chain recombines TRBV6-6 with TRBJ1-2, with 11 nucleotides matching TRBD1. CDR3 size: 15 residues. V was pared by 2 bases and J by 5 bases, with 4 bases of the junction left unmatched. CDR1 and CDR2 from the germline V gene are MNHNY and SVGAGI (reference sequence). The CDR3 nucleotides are TGTGCCAGCAGTTACCCGGACAGGGGGCGATATGGCTACACCTTC. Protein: CASSYPDRGRYGYTF.

The CDR3 spells CASSLPGLREQYF. DNA for the CDR3: TGTGCCAGCAGCCTGCCGGGACTACGCGAGCAGTACTTC. V gene TRBV6-5 combines with J gene TRBJ2-7, with 7 bases lining up with TRBD2. CDR1 and CDR2 from the germline V gene are MNHEY and SVGAGI. After removal of 6 bases from V and 6 bases from J, the junction contained 8 bases not matched to a gene. The CDR3 spans 13 residues.

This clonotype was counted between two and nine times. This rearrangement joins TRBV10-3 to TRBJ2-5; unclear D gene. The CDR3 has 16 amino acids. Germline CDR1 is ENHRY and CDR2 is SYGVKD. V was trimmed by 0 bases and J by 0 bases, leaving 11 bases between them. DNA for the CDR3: TGTGCCATCAGTGAGTCCGCGTTTATATACCAAGAGACCCAGTACTTC. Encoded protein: CAISESAFIYQETQYF.

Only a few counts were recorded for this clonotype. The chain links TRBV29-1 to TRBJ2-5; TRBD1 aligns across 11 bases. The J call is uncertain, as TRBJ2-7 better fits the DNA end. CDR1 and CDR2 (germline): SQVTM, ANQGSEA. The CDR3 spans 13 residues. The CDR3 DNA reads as TGCAGCGGCTTAGGACAGGGGGCGGGCGAGCAGTACTTC. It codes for CSGLGQGAGEQYF.

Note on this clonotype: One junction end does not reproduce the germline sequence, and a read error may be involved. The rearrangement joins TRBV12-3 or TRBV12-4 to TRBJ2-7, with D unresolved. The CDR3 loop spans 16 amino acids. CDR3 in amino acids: CASSQSDGRSSCEQYF. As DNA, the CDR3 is TGTGCCAGCAGTCAGTCGGATGGAAGGAGCTCCTGCGAGCAGTACTTC.

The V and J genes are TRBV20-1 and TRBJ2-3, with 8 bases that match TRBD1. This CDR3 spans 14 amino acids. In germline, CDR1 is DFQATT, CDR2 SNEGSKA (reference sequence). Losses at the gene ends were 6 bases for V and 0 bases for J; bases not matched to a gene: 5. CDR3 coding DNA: TGCAGTGCCATAAGACAGGGGAGCACAGATACGCAGTATTTT. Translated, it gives CSAIRQGSTDTQYF.

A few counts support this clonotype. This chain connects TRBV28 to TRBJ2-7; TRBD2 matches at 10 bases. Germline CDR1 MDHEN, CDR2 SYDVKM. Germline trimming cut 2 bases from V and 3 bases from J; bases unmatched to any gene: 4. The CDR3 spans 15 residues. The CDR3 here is CASSLSGRANYEQYF. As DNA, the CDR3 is TGTGCCAGCAGTTTAAGCGGGAGGGCCAACTACGAGCAGTACTTC. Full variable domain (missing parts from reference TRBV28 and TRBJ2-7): DVKVTQSSRYLVKRTGEKVFLECVQDMDHENMFWYRQDPGLGLRLIYFSYDVKMKEKGDIPEGYSVSREKKERFSLILESASTNQTSMYLCASSLSGRANYEQYFGPGTRLTVT.

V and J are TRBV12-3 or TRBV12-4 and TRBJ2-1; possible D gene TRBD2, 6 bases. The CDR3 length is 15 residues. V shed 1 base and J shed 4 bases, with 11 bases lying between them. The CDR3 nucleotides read TGTGCCAGCAGTTTAGAGGAGGCGGGGTACAATGAGCAGTTCTTC. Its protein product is CASSLEEAGYNEQFF.

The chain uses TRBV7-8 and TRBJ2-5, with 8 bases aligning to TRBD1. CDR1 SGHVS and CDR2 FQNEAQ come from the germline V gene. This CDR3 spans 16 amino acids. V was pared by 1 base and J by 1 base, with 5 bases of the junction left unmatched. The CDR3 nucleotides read TGTGCCAGCAGCTTAGGGACGACAGGGGCCCAAGAGACCCAGTACTTC. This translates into CASSLGTTGAQETQYF.

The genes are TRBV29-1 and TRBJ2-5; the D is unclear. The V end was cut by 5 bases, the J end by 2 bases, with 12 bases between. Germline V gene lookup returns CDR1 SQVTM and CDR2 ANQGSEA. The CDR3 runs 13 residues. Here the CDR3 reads CSVKRVEQETQYF. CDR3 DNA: TGCAGCGTTAAGCGTGTAGAGCAAGAGACCCAGTACTTC.

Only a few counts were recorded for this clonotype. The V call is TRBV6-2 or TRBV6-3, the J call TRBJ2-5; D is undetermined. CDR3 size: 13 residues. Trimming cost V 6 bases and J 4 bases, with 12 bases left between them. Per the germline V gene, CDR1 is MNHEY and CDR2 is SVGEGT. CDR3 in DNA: TGTGCCAGCAGCGATATTAGACCAGAGACCCAGTACTTC. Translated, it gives CASSDIRPETQYF.

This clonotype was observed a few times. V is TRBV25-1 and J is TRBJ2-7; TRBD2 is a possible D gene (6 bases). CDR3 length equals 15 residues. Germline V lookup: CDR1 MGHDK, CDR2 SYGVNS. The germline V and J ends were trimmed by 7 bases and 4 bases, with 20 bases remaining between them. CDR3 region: CASNARSGGEYEQYF. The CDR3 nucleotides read TGTGCCAGCAATGCGCGGAGCGGAGGGGAGTACGAGCAGTACTTC.

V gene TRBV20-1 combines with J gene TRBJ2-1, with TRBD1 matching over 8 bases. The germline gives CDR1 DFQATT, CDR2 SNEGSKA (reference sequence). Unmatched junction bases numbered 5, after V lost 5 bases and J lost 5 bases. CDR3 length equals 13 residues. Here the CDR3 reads CSALWTGNNEQFF. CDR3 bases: TGCAGTGCTTTATGGACAGGGAACAATGAGCAGTTCTTC.

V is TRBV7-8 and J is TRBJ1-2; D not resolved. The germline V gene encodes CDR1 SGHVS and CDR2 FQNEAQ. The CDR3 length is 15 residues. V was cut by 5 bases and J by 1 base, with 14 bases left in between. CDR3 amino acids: CASSLQTGSNYGYTF. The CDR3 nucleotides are TGTGCCAGCAGCCTCCAGACCGGGAGTAACTATGGCTACACCTTC.

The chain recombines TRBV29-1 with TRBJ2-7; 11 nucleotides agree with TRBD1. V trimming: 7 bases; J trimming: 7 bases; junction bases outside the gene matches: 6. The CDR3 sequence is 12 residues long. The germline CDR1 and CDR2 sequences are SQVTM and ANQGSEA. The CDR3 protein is CSARTGGAEQYF. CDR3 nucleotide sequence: TGCAGCGCCCGGACAGGGGGCGCGGAGCAGTACTTC.

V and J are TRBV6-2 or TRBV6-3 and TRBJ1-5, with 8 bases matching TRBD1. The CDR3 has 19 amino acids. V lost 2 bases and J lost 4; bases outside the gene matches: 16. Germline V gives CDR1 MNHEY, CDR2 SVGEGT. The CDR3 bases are TGTGCCAGCAGTTACGGTATACAGGGGGGCCTCCGTGGAAATCAGCCCCAGCATTTT. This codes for CASSYGIQGGLRGNQPQHF.

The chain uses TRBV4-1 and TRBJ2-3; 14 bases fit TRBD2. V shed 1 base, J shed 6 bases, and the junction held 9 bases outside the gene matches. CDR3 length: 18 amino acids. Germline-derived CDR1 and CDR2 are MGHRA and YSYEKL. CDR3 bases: TGCGCCAGCAGCCAAGCTCAGACTAGCGGGAGGGAAAGGGATACGCAGTATTTT. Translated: CASSQAQTSGRERDTQYF.

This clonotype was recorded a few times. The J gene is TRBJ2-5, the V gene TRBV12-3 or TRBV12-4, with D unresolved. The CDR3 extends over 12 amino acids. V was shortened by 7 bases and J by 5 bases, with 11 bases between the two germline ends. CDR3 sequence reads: CASMVFGETQYF. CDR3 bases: TGTGCCAGCATGGTGTTTGGGGAGACCCAGTACTTC.

The CDR3 spells CASSQAAGAWETQYF. The CDR3 bases are TGTGCCAGCAGCCAAGCAGCGGGAGCGTGGGAGACCCAGTACTTC. The chain links TRBV3-1 to TRBJ2-7, with 8 nucleotides matching TRBD2. The assigned J gene may be wrong: the sequence end matches TRBJ2-5 better. CDR3 size: 15 residues. Germline V gene data show CDR1 as LGHDT and CDR2 as YNNKEL (reference sequence).

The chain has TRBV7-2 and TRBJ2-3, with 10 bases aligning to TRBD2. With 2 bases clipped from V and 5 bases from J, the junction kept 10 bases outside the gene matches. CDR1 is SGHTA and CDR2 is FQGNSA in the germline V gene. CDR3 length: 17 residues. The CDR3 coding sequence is TGTGCCAGCAGCTTACGGCGGGCTAGCGGGAGTTTAGATACGCAGTATTTT. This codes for CASSLRRASGSLDTQYF.

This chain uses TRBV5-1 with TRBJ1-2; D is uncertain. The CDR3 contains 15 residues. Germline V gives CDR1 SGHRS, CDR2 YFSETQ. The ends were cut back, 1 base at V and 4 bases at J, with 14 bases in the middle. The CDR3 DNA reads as TGCGCCAGCAGCTTGTCGGACGGCTCCGGCTATGGCTACACCTTC. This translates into CASSLSDGSGYGYTF.

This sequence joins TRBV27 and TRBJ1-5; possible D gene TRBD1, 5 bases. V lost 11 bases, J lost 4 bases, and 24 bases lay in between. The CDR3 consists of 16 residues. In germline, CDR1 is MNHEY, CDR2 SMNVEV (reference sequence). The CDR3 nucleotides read TGTGCCGGCGACTATCATAAGGGGAAAGGGAATCAGCCCCAGCATTTT. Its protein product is CAGDYHKGKGNQPQHF.

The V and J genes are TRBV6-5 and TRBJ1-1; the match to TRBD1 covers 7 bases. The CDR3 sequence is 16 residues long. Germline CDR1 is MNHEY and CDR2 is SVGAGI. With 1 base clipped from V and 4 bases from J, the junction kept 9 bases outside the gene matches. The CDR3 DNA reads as TGTGCCAGCAGTTACTATCGCAGGGGGTTAAGCACTGAAGCTTTCTTT. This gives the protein CASSYYRRGLSTEAFF.